Presented here are 8 T cell receptor beta chains from one specimen sequenced in a study of post-analysis software for immune sequencing data. No antigen has been identified for these receptors. TCR beta cDNA libraries included unique molecular identifiers. TCRdb re-analysed the PCR reads in MiXCR, keeping a single row per CDR3 protein. Of hundreds of thousands of distinct CDR3 sequences in the sample, around 27% were seen once. Study-wide findings and caveats: Patients carried a handful of TRBV segments more frequently than controls did, and TRBV5-6, TRBV5-1 and TRBV20-1 were among them.

The sample taken for sequencing was blood. Source of these receptors: a girl between 5 and 17 years old with multiple sclerosis.

Concerning this clonotype: Just one base apart from a much larger clone, this may be a read error. The chain joins TRBV20-1 to TRBJ2-1, with 9 bases identical to TRBD2. Germline loops: CDR1 DFQATT, CDR2 SNEGSKA (reference sequence). The CDR3 is 13 residues long. Written as DNA, the CDR3 is TGCTGGCCGGGACTAGCATACTACAGTGAGCAGTTCTTC. It is translated as CWPGLAYYSEQFF.

V and J are TRBV2 and TRBJ2-2; TRBD2 matches 12 bases. CDR3 size: 15 residues. V lost 4 bases to trimming and J lost 7 bases; unmatched junction nucleotides: 4. Germline V gives CDR1 SNHLY, CDR2 FYNNEI. CDR3 sequence: CASSASGRAIGELFF. CDR3 bases: TGTGCCAGCAGTGCTAGCGGGAGGGCCATCGGGGAGCTGTTTTTT. The whole variable domain, filled in from reference TRBV2 and TRBJ2-2, reads EPEVTQTPSHQVTQMGQEVILRCVPISNHLYFYWYRQILGQKVEFLVSFYNNEISEKSEIFDDQFSVERPDGSNFTLKIRSTKLEDSAMYFCASSASGRAIGELFFGEGSRLTVL.

V gene TRBV29-1 combines with J gene TRBJ2-3; no reliable D call. CDR3 length equals 12 residues. Trimming removed 4 bases from V and 7 bases from J, with 12 bases in between. Germline V lookup: CDR1 SQVTM, CDR2 ANQGSEA. The DNA of the CDR3 is TGCAGCGTTGGATTGGACCCCTATACGCAGTATTTT. Translation: CSVGLDPYTQYF.

The CDR3 here is CASSEGGLATDTQYF. CDR3 nucleotide sequence: TGTGCCAGCAGCGAAGGGGGACTAGCTACGGATACGCAGTATTTT. The V gene is TRBV7-8, the J gene TRBJ2-3; TRBD2 matches at 9 bases. The CDR3 sequence is 15 residues long. The ends lost 5 bases at V and 6 bases at J; junction bases unmatched: 9. The germline V gene encodes CDR1 SGHVS and CDR2 FQNEAQ.

There are many counts of this clonotype. J is TRBJ2-1 and V is TRBV24-1, with no clear D. Germline V CDR1 and CDR2: KGHDR, SFDVKD. V lost 5 bases and J lost 9, with 7 bases in between. The CDR3 extends over 11 amino acids. The CDR3 sequence is CATSGQREQFF. For the CDR3, the DNA is TGTGCCACCAGTGGTCAGCGTGAGCAGTTCTTC.

A remark on this clonotype: This could be a read error, since a much larger clone is one nucleotide away. The chain links TRBV29-1 to TRBJ1-1, with D unclear. Per the germline V gene, CDR1 is SQVTM and CDR2 is ANQGSEA. V lost 7 bases, J lost 0 bases, and 9 bases lay in between. The CDR3 has 12 amino acids. CDR3 amino acids: CSAVPVNTEAFF. The CDR3 DNA reads TGCAGCGCAGTGCCCGTGAACACTGAAGCTTTCTTT.

This chain connects TRBV29-1 to TRBJ2-1; D ambiguous. In germline, CDR1 is SQVTM, CDR2 ANQGSEA. The CDR3 covers 14 residues. V lost 5 bases to trimming and J lost 4 bases, with 15 bases between them. The CDR3 bases are TGCAGCGTTCCCCATACGGGCCTTTACAATGAGCAGTTCTTC. Its translation: CSVPHTGLYNEQFF.

There are a few counts of this clonotype. The chain is built from TRBV27 and TRBJ2-7; 8 nucleotides line up with TRBD1. This CDR3 has 14 residues. Unmatched junction bases numbered 10, after V lost 5 bases and J lost 7 bases. Germline loops: CDR1 MNHEY, CDR2 SMNVEV (reference sequence). The chain's CDR3 is CASSPGTGSREQYF. The CDR3 DNA reads TGTGCCAGCAGTCCCGGGACAGGTTCACGGGAGCAGTACTTC.